A selection of T cell receptor beta chains follows, all from one sample in a study of cytomegalovirus exposure and HLA in healthy donors. Data came from immunoSEQ multiplex PCR; TCRdb stores just in-frame clones and leaves some out. There are about 160,000 clones in the sample; 70% to 80% occur only once, and roughly 1.2% lies in the top ten. The sequenced sample was PBMCs. The receptor source for this set is a woman in her forties or fifties in good health and CMV-seronegative. Both conserved end residues are part of each CDR3. D genes are given only for firm matches. The size entry is marked missing in some rows and otherwise reads once, few, many or a size class.

abundance,d_gene,v_gene,j_gene,CDR3nt,CDR3aa
-,-,TRBV4-2,TRBJ2-7,TGTGCCAGCAGCCAAGGTTTGAACTACCTCTCCTACGAGCAGTACTTC,CASSQGLNYLSYEQYF
-,-,TRBV5-8,TRBJ2-1,TGTGCCAGCAGCCCAGGGGCCTCCTACAATGAGCAGTTCTTC,CASSPGASYNEQFF
once,TRBD1,TRBV10-3,TRBJ2-1,TGTGCCATCAAAGCAGGGGGTTGGTACAATGAGCAGTTCTTC,CAIKAGGWYNEQFF
-,TRBD2,TRBV7-9,TRBJ2-3,TGTGCCAGCAGCTTAAGCGGGGGGGCAGGAGATACGCAGTATTTT,CASSLSGGAGDTQYF
-,-,TRBV9,TRBJ2-5,TGTGCCAGCAGCGAAGAAGGATGGGGTGGAGGAGAGACCCAGTACTTC,CASSEEGWGGGETQYF
-,TRBD2,TRBV10-1,TRBJ2-1,TGCGCCAGCAGTACGCAAACCTTAGCGGGGGGGAACAATGAGCAGTTCTTC,CASSTQTLAGGNNEQFF
-,TRBD1,TRBV28,TRBJ2-2,TGTGCCGCAGGAGAAACAGGGGTTCGGACCGGGGAGCTGTTTTTT,CAAGETGVRTGELFF
-,TRBD1,TRBV27,TRBJ2-7,TGTGCCAGCAGTAACTCCCCGGGGACAGGGGTAGGGGAGCAGTACTTC,CASSNSPGTGVGEQYF
-,TRBD2,TRBV7-2,TRBJ2-5,TGTGCCAGCAGCCGAATTACGGGGGGGCGAGAGACCCAGTACTTC,CASSRITGGRETQYF
-,-,TRBV7-8,TRBJ2-7,TGTGCCAGCAGCTTAGGAGGACAGACCGAGCAGTACTTC,CASSLGGQTEQYF
-,TRBD2,TRBV4-2,TRBJ2-3,TGTGCCAGCAGCCAATCACTAGCGGGAGCCGCTGGGGATACGCAGTATTTT,CASSQSLAGAAGDTQYF
-,-,TRBV29-1,TRBJ1-3,TGCAGCGTTGAATGGGCAGCCTCAAACCTAAACTCTGGAAACACCATATATTTT,CSVEWAASNLNSGNTIYF
-,TRBD1,TRBV7-2,TRBJ1-1,TGTGCCAGCAGCTTCCGACAGGGGGGAGAGACTGAAGCTTTCTTT,CASSFRQGGETEAFF
-,TRBD1,TRBV28,TRBJ1-2,TGTGCCAGCCTCAGTCGGGACAGCTATAGCTACACCTTC,CASLSRDSYSYTF
-,TRBD1,TRBV9,TRBJ2-1,TGTGCCAGCTCCCGGGACAGCCAGAATTACAATGAGCAGTTCTTC,CASSRDSQNYNEQFF
-,TRBD2,TRBV19,TRBJ2-1,TGTGCCAGTAGTACGCGGGGGGGATCCTACAATGAGCAGTTCTTC,CASSTRGGSYNEQFF
-,-,TRBV10-3,TRBJ2-5,TGTGCCATCAGTGGTTCTTTACAGGGCCAAGAGACCCAGTACTTC,CAISGSLQGQETQYF
-,-,TRBV5-6,TRBJ1-1,TGTGCCAGCAGCCGGGGTGCCGGGGATACTGAAGCTTTCTTT,CASSRGAGDTEAFF
-,-,TRBV4-1,TRBJ1-3,TGCGCCAGCAGCCAAACCGGGGCTGGAAACACCATATATTTT,CASSQTGAGNTIYF
-,TRBD2,TRBV4-2,TRBJ2-7,TGTGCCAGCAGCCAAGGGCTAGCGGGACCGGAGGGAAGCGAGCAGTACTTC,CASSQGLAGPEGSEQYF
-,-,TRBV19,TRBJ1-6,TGTGCCAGTACCCACAGGGTGCATAATTCACCCCTCCACTTT,CASTHRVHNSPLHF
-,TRBD2,TRBV28,TRBJ2-3,TGTGCCAGCAGTTTAGGGTCGCGCGGGGGTGATACGCAGTATTTT,CASSLGSRGGDTQYF
-,TRBD1,TRBV4-1,TRBJ1-3,TGCGCCAGCAGCCAAAATCCGACAGGGGGCTTTGGAAACACCATATATTTT,CASSQNPTGGFGNTIYF
once,-,TRBV6-6,TRBJ1-4,TGTGCCAGCAGCCGAAGGACAGCTGGCAATAATGAAAAACTGTTTTTT,CASSRRTAGNNEKLFF
-,TRBD1,TRBV27,TRBJ2-7,TGTGCCAGCAGTTTAATCGGTTCAGGGGGCTACGAGCAGTACTTC,CASSLIGSGGYEQYF
-,-,TRBV6-6,TRBJ2-7,TGTGCCAGCAGTCAGCGACACGGGGACTACGAGCAGTACTTC,CASSQRHGDYEQYF
few,TRBD1,TRBV5-1,TRBJ1-4,TGCGCCAGCACCAAGGGGGACAGGGGTAGAGAAAAACTGTTTTTT,CASTKGDRGREKLFF
-,-,TRBV28,TRBJ1-4,TGTGCCAGCAGCACTATGGCAACTAATGAAAAACTGTTTTTT,CASSTMATNEKLFF
-,-,TRBV28,TRBJ1-4,TGTGCCAGCACCTCTAATGAAAAACTGTTTTTT,CASTSNEKLFF
-,-,TRBV5-1,TRBJ1-2,TGCGCCAGCAGCTTGGGGACAGTTAACTATGGCTACACCTTC,CASSLGTVNYGYTF
-,TRBD1,TRBV11-3,TRBJ1-1,TGTGCCAGCAGCTCGGGACAGGGGGACATGAACACTGAAGCTTTCTTT,CASSSGQGDMNTEAFF
-,-,TRBV28,TRBJ1-2,TGTGCCAGCAGTTGGGACATAAGTGTGAAGGCGAATGGCTACACCTTC,CASSWDISVKANGYTF
-,-,TRBV10-1,TRBJ2-7,TGCGCCAGCAGTGAGACAGTTTCCTTAGGCTACGAGCAGTACTTC,CASSETVSLGYEQYF
-,TRBD1,TRBV7-9,TRBJ1-2,TGTGCCAGCAGCTCCGACAGGGAAAGGGACTATGGCTACACCTTC,CASSSDRERDYGYTF
-,TRBD1,TRBV6-1,TRBJ2-7,TGTGCCAGCAGTCTCGGACAGGGGGCTGCCTACGAGCAGTACTTC,CASSLGQGAAYEQYF
-,TRBD1,TRBV28,TRBJ1-5,TGTGCCAGCAGGGATCCCGGACAGGGCAATCAGCCCCAGCATTTT,CASRDPGQGNQPQHF
once,TRBD2,TRBV9,TRBJ2-1,TGTGCCAGCAGCGTAGGGGCTAGCGGGAGGGTACTCTCCTACAATGAGCAGTTCTTC,CASSVGASGRVLSYNEQFF
few,TRBD2,TRBV28,TRBJ2-7,TGTGCCAGCAGTTCCGGGGGGGCCGTCGGCGAGCAGTACTTC,CASSSGGAVGEQYF
-,-,TRBV18,TRBJ1-5,TGTGCCAGCTCACCCGAGGGCACGGGTAATCAGCCCCAGCATTTT,CASSPEGTGNQPQHF
-,TRBD1,TRBV10-3,TRBJ2-3,TGTGCCATCAGTGAGGAGGGGGCGAGGGGATCAGATACGCAGTATTTT,CAISEEGARGSDTQYF
-,-,TRBV30,TRBJ2-7,TGTGCCTGGAGTGACCCTACTGCGTTTGTTTATCGCACAGGACGGGCGAGCTCCTACGAGCAGTACTTC,CAWSDPTAFVYRTGRASSYEQYF
-,-,TRBV7-3,TRBJ1-1,TGTGCCAGCAGCCCCCGTCAGGAACGGGGAACTGAAGCTTTCTTT,CASSPRQERGTEAFF
-,-,TRBV5-1,TRBJ1-1,TGCGCCAGCAGCTTTAGCAGGGACACTGAAGCTTTCTTT,CASSFSRDTEAFF
-,TRBD1,TRBV5-6,TRBJ2-2,TGTGCCAGCAAACCCCGACAGGGGGCAACCGGGGAGCTGTTTTTT,CASKPRQGATGELFF
-,-,TRBV7-8,TRBJ1-3,TGTGCCAGCAGCTTAGAAGGGAGAGGGGGAAACACCATATATTTT,CASSLEGRGGNTIYF
-,-,TRBV9,TRBJ1-5,TGTGCCAGCAGCGAGGGGGGGGGAAATAGCAATCAGCCCCAGCATTTT,CASSEGGGNSNQPQHF
-,TRBD1,TRBV28,TRBJ1-2,TGTGCCAGCAGTTCCAGGGTCGGGAGACAGGGCCGGTATGGCCACACCTTC,CASSSRVGRQGRYGHTF
-,TRBD1,TRBV5-1,TRBJ1-1,TGCGCCAGCAGCCTCCGGGGACAGGGTCAGAACACTGAAGCTTTCTTT,CASSLRGQGQNTEAFF
-,-,TRBV27,TRBJ1-2,TGTGCCAGCAGTTCGGGTTTTCATGATGGCTACACCTTC,CASSSGFHDGYTF
few,-,TRBV10-3,TRBJ2-7,TGTGCCATCAGTACCCAGGGTTACGAGCAGTACTTC,CAISTQGYEQYF
few,-,TRBV6-5,TRBJ1-1,TGTGCCAGCAGTTTACGGACAGAACTAAACACTGAAGCTTTCTTT,CASSLRTELNTEAFF
-,-,TRBV11-2,TRBJ2-3,TGTGCCAGCAGCTTAACAGGGTTGGCGTCGAAGTATTTT,CASSLTGLASKYF
-,-,TRBV5-1,TRBJ1-4,TGCGCCAGCAGCTTGGCCCCTGACATTAATGAAAAACTGTTTTTT,CASSLAPDINEKLFF
-,TRBD2,TRBV7-9,TRBJ2-3,TGTGCCAGCAGCTCCCCTGAAGCGGGAGGGGGTAGGGATACGCAGTATTTT,CASSSPEAGGGRDTQYF
few,TRBD1,TRBV6-1,TRBJ1-1,TGTGCCTCCACCCCCCAGGACAGGATCAACACTGAAGCTTTCTTT,CASTPQDRINTEAFF
-,-,TRBV6-6,TRBJ2-7,TGTGCCAGCAGGCCTCGGGTGCTGGTCTACGAGCAGTACTTC,CASRPRVLVYEQYF
-,TRBD2,TRBV7-3,TRBJ2-1,TGTGCCAGCAGCTTAATCCGACTAGCGGGAGGGAGGAACTACAATGAGCAGTTCTTC,CASSLIRLAGGRNYNEQFF
-,-,TRBV19,TRBJ1-4,TGTGCCAGTAACACGGAGCAGGGTAGTGAAAAACTGTTTTTT,CASNTEQGSEKLFF
-,-,TRBV18,TRBJ2-5,TGTGCCAGCTCACCGCGGAGGGAAGAGACCCAGTACTTC,CASSPRREETQYF
-,-,TRBV15,TRBJ2-2,TGTGCCACCAGCAGAGATTTCTATACCCAGGGCGGGGAGCTGTTTTTT,CATSRDFYTQGGELFF